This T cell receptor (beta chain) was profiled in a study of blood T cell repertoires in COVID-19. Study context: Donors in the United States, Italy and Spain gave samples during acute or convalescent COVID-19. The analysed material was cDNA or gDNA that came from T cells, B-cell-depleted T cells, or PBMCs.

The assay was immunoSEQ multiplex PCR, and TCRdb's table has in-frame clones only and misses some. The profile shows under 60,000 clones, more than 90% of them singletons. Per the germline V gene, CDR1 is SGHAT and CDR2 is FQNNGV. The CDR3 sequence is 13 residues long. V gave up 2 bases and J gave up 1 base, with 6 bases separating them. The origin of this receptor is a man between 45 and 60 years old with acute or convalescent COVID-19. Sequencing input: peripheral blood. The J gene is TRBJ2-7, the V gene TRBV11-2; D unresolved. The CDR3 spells CASSLPGSYEQYF. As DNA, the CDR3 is TGTGCCAGCAGCTTACCCGGGTCCTACGAGCAGTACTTC.